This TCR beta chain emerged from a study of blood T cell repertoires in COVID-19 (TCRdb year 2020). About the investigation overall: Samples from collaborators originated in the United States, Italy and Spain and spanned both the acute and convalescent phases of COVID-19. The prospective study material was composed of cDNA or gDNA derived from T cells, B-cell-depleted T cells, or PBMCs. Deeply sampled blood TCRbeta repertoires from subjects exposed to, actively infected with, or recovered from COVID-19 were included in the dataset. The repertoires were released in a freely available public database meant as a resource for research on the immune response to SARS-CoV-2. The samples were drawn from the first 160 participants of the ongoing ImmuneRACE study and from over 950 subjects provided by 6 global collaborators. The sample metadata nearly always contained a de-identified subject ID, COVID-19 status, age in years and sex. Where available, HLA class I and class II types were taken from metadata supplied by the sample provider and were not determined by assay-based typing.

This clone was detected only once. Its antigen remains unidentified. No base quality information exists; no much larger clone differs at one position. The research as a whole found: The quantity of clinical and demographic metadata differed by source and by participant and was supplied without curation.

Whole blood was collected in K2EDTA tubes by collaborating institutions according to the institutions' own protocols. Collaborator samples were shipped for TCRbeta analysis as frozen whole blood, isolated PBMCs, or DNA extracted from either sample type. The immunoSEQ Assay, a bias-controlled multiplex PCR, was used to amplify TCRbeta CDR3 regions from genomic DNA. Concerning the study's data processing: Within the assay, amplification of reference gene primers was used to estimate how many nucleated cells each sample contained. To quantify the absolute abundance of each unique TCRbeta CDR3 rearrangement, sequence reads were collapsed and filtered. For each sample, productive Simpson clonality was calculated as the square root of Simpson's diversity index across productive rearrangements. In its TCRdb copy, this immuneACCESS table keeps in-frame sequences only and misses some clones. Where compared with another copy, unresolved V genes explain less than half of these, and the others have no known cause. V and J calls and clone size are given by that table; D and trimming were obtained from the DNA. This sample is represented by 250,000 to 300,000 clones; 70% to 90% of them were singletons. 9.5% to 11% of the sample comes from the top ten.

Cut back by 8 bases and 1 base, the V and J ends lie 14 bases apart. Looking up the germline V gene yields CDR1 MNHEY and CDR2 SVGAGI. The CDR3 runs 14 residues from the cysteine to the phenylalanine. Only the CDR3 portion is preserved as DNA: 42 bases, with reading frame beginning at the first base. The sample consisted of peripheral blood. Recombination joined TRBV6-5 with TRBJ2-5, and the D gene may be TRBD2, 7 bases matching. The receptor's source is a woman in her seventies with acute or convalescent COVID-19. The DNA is TGTGCCAGCTACTGGGGGGGGGCCCAAGAGACCCAGTACTTC. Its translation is CASYWGGAQETQYF.